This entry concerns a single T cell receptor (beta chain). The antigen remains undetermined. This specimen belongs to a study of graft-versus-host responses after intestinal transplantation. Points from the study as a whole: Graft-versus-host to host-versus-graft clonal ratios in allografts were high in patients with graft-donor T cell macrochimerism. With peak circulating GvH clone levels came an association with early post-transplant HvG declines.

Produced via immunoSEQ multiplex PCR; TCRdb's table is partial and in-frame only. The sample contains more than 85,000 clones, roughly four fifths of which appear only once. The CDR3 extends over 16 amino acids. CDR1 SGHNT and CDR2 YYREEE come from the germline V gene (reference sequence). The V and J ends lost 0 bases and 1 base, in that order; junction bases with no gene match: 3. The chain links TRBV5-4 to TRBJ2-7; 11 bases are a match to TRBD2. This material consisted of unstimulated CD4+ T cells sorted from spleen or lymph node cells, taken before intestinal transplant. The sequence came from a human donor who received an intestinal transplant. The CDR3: CASSLGLAGQSYEQYF. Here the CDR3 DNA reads TGTGCCAGCAGCTTGGGACTAGCGGGGCAGTCCTACGAGCAGTACTTC.